The 3 T cell receptor beta chains below come from one sample, sequenced in a study of beta chain features in type 1 diabetes (dated by TCRdb to 2016 to 2019). What the research found in general, with its limitations: Type 1 diabetes patients showed a moderate but significant shortening of TCRB CDR3 length in all four CD4+ subsets.

For these TCRs, the target antigens are not known. The method behind the library was the immunoSEQ multiplex PCR assay. The High Capacity cDNA Reverse Transcription Kit was used to reverse transcribe all of the isolated RNA, meaning that expressed TCRB transcripts were what got sequenced. As stored in TCRdb, this immuneACCESS dataset retains in-frame rearrangements with V and J assigned. A fraction of the clones does not appear; measured against another copy, unresolved V genes explain less than half of the discrepancy, and the remainder lacks a known reason. The sample contains about 660,000 clones, roughly an eighth of them found a single time. 0.03% to 0.04% of the sample lies in the top ten. The sequencing input was naive CD4+ T cells from blood. The cell subset or site label corresponds to: true naive CD4+ T cells. The receptors stem from a man younger than 35 with type 1 diabetes.

The gene calls are TRBV10-1 and TRBJ2-7; weak D call: TRBD2 (6 bases). V lost 8 bases, J lost 7 bases, and 21 bases lay in between. CDR1 and CDR2 from the germline V gene are WNHNN and SYGVQD (reference sequence). CDR3 size: 14 residues. The CDR3 loop is CASAGEAGMREQYF. The CDR3 DNA is TGCGCCAGCGCCGGAGAAGCGGGCATGAGAGAGCAGTACTTC.

J is TRBJ2-4 and V is TRBV5-1; 9 bases are a match to TRBD1. Trimming removed 4 bases from V and 7 bases from J; junction bases left unmatched: 12. Germline V gene sequence: CDR1 SGHRS, CDR2 YFSETQ. The CDR3 extends over 16 amino acids. The CDR3 region has the DNA TGCGCCAGCAGCCCGGGACAGGGCAAGGTGGGGAACATTCAGTACTTC. It is translated as CASSPGQGKVGNIQYF.

This clone came up a few times. The rearrangement links TRBV30 to TRBJ2-3; a weak D match, TRBD2 (5 bases). The CDR3 has 13 amino acids. Between the trimmed V and J ends, which lost 8 bases and 9 bases, there was a span of 21 bases. Per the germline V gene, CDR1 is GTSNPN and CDR2 is SVGIG (reference sequence). The CDR3 bases are TGTGCCGGAACCCCGGACTTCACCGGGACGCAGTATTTT. Translating gives CAGTPDFTGTQYF.